The entry below describes one T cell receptor (beta chain). Read coverage stops 3 residues before the CDR3 terminus; the germline J gene supplies the remainder. The entry originates in a study of T cells in women clearing cervical HPV infection. CDR3 size: 15 residues. Germline V CDR1 and CDR2: DFQATT, SNEGSKA (reference sequence). V lost 4 bases and J lost 2, with 15 bases in between. Using immunoSEQ multiplex PCR, the repertoire was profiled, and TCRdb retains in-frame clones only, with some absent. The sample holds around 30,000 clones. The clonotype was recovered from a woman between 18 and 75 years old with a cervical HPV16 infection that either progressed to CIN3+ or cleared (not recorded which). The chain employs TRBV20-1 and TRBJ2-1, with D maybe TRBD1 (5 bases). Sequenced material: blood buffy coat. CDR3 bases read: TGCAGTGCTACCGAGTTTAGGGGAACCTACAATGAG. This codes for CSATEFRGTYNE. Given in full, the CDR3 is CSATEFRGTYNEQFF.